This T cell receptor beta chain was obtained from a study of CD8 T cells in Susac syndrome. Study information: There were Susac syndrome patients who were therapy-naive at blood draw, others on corticosteroids, and others on intravenous immunoglobulin alone.

cDNA came from roughly 0.5 to 1 ug RNA primed by random hexamers. MiXCR, applied by TCRdb to the immunoSEQ multiplex PCR reads, yields one record per CDR3 protein. Among 110,000 to 150,000 distinct CDR3 sequences listed, approximately 95% were seen once. Germline V gene lookup returns CDR1 DFQATT and CDR2 SNEGSKA (reference sequence). The CDR3 totals 16 residues. J lost 2 bases, V lost 0 bases, and 10 bases had no gene match. The J gene is TRBJ2-7, the V gene TRBV20-1, with 7 positions matching TRBD1. Sequences were obtained from CD4+ T cells from PBMCs. The receptor was isolated from a human donor with Susac syndrome. The CDR3 is CSARERLQGNPYEQYF. The CDR3 DNA reads TGCAGTGCTAGAGAGCGATTACAGGGGAATCCCTACGAGCAGTACTTC.